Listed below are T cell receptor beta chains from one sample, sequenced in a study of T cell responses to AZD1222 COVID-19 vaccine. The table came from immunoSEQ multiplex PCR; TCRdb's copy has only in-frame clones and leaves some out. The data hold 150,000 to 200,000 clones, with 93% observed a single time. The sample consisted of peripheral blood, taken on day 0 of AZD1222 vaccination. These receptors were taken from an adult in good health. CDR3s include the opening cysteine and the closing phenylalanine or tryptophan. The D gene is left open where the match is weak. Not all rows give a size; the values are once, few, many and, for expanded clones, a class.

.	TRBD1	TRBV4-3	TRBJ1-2	CASSQDLTGGYGYTF	TGCGCCAGCAGCCAAGATTTGACAGGGGGCTATGGCTACACCTTC
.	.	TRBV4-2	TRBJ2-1	CASSLGVGGPSYNEQFF	TGTGCCAGCAGCCTGGGCGTGGGCGGACCCTCCTACAATGAGCAGTTCTTC
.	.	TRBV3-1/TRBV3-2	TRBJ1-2	CASSQVVYFGLGGYTF	TGTGCCAGCAGCCAAGTTGTGTACTTCGGGTTAGGCGGCTACACCTTC
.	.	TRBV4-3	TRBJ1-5	CASSQEGTENQPQHF	TGCGCCAGCAGCCAAGAGGGGACGGAAAATCAGCCCCAGCATTTT
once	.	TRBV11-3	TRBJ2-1	CASSNRQAYGQFF	TGTGCCAGCAGCAACAGACAGGCCTATGGGCAGTTCTTC
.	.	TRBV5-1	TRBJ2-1	CASSLEIPDNEQFF	TGCGCCAGCAGCTTGGAAATACCTGACAATGAGCAGTTCTTC
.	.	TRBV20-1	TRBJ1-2	CSATNYGYTF	TGCAGTGCTACGAACTATGGCTACACCTTC
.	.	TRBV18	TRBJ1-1	CASSPLGSRENPGYTEAFF	TGTGCCAGCTCACCTCTGGGGAGTCGGGAAAATCCGGGATACACTGAAGCTTTCTTT
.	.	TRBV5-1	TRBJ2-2	CASSFLTTANTGELFF	TGCGCCAGCAGCTTCTTAACTACCGCGAACACCGGGGAGCTGTTTTTT
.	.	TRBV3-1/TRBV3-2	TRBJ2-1	CASSLYSPFEVSYNEQFF	TGTGCCAGCAGCCTCTATAGCCCATTCGAGGTATCCTACAATGAGCAGTTCTTC
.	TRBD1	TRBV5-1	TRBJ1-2	CASSFGTGPYSGYTF	TGCGCCAGCAGCTTTGGGACAGGGCCGTATTCCGGCTACACCTTC
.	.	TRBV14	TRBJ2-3	CASSQVGGPGGDTQYF	TGTGCCAGCAGCCAAGTCGGGGGCCCAGGAGGGGATACGCAGTATTTT
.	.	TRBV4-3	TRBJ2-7	CASSQDLGNEQYF	TGCGCCAGCAGCCAAGATTTGGGGAACGAGCAGTACTTC
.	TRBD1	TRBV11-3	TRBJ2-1	CASSPLTGDYRGEQFF	TGTGCCAGCAGCCCTTTAACAGGGGATTACAGGGGTGAGCAGTTCTTC
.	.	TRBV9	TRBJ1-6	CASSVGLRQAGSPLHF	TGTGCCAGCAGCGTAGGTTTACGACAGGCCGGTTCACCCCTCCACTTT
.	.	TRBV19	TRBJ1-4	CASSIGLPGGEKLFF	TGTGCCAGTAGTATCGGACTTCCCGGGGGAGAAAAACTGTTTTTT
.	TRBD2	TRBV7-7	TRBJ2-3	CASSYGLADTDTQYF	TGTGCCAGCAGCTACGGACTAGCGGATACAGATACGCAGTATTTT
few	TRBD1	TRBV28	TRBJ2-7	CASSNPGQGYEQYF	TGTGCCAGCAGTAACCCGGGACAGGGTTATGAGCAGTACTTC
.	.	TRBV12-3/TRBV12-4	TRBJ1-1	CASSLAVNTEAFF	TGTGCCAGCAGTTTAGCAGTGAACACTGAAGCTTTCTTT
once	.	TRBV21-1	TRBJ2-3	CASSKDWRGGADTQYF	TGTGCCAGCAGCAAAGATTGGCGGGGGGGCGCAGATACGCAGTATTTT
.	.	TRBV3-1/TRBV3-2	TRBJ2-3	CASSHGTNTDTQYF	TGTGCCAGCAGCCACGGCACTAACACAGATACGCAGTATTTT
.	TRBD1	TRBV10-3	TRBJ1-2	CAIRDPTGEHGYTF	TGTGCCATCAGAGACCCGACAGGGGAGCATGGCTACACCTTC
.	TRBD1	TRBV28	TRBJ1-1	CASSLRQGHTEAFF	TGTGCCAGCAGTTTACGACAGGGGCACACTGAAGCTTTCTTT
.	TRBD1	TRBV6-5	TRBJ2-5	CASSWWDRGGETQYF	TGTGCCAGCAGTTGGTGGGACAGGGGCGGGGAGACCCAGTACTTC
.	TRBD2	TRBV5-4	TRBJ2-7	CASSLDGGASYEQYF	TGTGCCAGCAGCTTGGACGGGGGGGCCTCCTACGAGCAGTACTTC
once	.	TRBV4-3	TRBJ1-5	CASSQDLGQGGQPQHF	TGCGCCAGCAGCCAAGATCTTGGGCAGGGCGGACAGCCCCAGCATTTT
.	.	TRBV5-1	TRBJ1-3	CASSLAGGSYGNTIYF	TGCGCCAGCAGCTTGGCCGGGGGCTCATATGGAAACACCATATATTTT
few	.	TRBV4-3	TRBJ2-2	CASSQDFAENTGELFF	TGCGCCAGCAGCCAAGATTTTGCAGAGAACACCGGGGAGCTGTTTTTT
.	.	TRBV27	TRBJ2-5	CASSPLIGQRAGTQYF	TGTGCCAGCAGCCCTCTCATCGGACAGCGCGCGGGGACCCAGTACTTC
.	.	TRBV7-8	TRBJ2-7	CASSLTGTSYEQYF	TGTGCCAGCAGCTTAACAGGGACATCCTACGAGCAGTACTTC
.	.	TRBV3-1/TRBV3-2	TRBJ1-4	CASSQFAGVGEKLFF	TGTGCCAGCAGCCAATTCGCCGGGGTGGGGGAAAAACTGTTTTTT
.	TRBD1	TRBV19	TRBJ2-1	CASIEGRGPPSSYNEQFF	TGTGCCAGTATAGAGGGCAGGGGGCCCCCGAGCTCCTACAATGAGCAGTTCTTC
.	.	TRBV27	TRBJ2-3	CASGSRDLYTDTQYF	TGTGCCAGCGGCAGCCGGGACCTATACACAGATACGCAGTATTTT
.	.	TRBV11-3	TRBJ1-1	CASSSSGEQTEAFF	TGTGCCAGCAGCTCCTCAGGGGAGCAGACTGAAGCTTTCTTT
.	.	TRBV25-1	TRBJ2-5	CASSENRETQYF	TGTGCCAGCAGTGAGAATCGGGAGACCCAGTACTTC
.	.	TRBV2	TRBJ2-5	CASSLLLGGRETQYF	TGTGCCAGCAGCCTACTTTTGGGTGGCAGAGAGACCCAGTACTTC
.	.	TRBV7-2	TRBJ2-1	CASSLSRDYNEQFF	TGTGCCAGCAGCTTGAGCAGGGACTACAATGAGCAGTTCTTC
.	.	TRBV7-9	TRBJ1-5	CASRPLGDDNQPQHF	TGTGCCAGCAGACCGCTGGGGGACGACAATCAGCCCCAGCATTTT
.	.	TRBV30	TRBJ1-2	CAWRFGGYGGYTF	TGTGCCTGGAGATTTGGCGGTTATGGTGGCTACACCTTC
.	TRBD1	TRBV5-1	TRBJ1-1	CASNPPGQGNTEAFF	TGCGCCAGCAACCCCCCGGGACAGGGAAACACTGAAGCTTTCTTT
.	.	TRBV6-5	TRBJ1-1	CASRGYTEAFF	TGTGCCAGCAGGGGATACACTGAAGCTTTCTTT
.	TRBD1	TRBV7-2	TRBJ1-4	CASSLGQGNEKLFF	TGTGCCAGCAGCTTAGGACAGGGTAATGAAAAACTGTTTTTT
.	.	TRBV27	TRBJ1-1	CASSLSLGMNTEAFF	TGTGCCAGCAGTTTATCCCTAGGGATGAACACTGAAGCTTTCTTT
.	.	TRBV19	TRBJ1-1	CASSIAGYTEAFF	TGTGCCAGTAGTATAGCCGGGTACACTGAAGCTTTCTTT
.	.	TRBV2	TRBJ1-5	CASSPQGTSQPQHF	TGTGCCAGCAGCCCACAGGGTACGAGTCAGCCCCAGCATTTT
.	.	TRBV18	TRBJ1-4	CASSPQTGLNEKLFF	TGTGCCAGCTCACCTCAAACAGGGCTTAATGAAAAACTGTTTTTT
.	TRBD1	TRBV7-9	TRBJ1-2	CASSSGQGYGYTF	TGTGCCAGCAGCTCGGGACAGGGATATGGCTACACCTTC
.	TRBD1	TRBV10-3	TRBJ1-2	CAISELEDRDGYTF	TGTGCCATCAGTGAGCTTGAGGACAGGGACGGCTACACCTTC